This T cell receptor beta chain originates from a study of blood T cell repertoires in COVID-19. Study-wide context: Sites across the United States, Italy and Spain contributed samples from acute and convalescent COVID-19. PBMCs, B-cell-depleted T cells, or T cells provided the cDNA or gDNA that made up the material.

Trimming removed 3 bases at V and 2 bases at J, with 7 bases between. The germline CDR1 and CDR2 sequences are DFQATT and SNEGSKA (reference sequence). The CDR3 has 12 amino acids. Per the original data handling: It was from reference gene primer amplification that nucleated cell counts were estimated. Method: immunoSEQ multiplex PCR; TCRdb's copy keeps in-frame clones and lacks some. V and J calls and clone size are those listed in that table; D and trimming were worked out from the DNA. The top ten clones hold about 4.9% of a sample with around 250,000 clones, 70% to 90% of them seen once. The chain employs TRBV20-1 and TRBJ1-1; D is undetermined. This TCR came from a man between 60 and 75 years old who had recovered from COVID-19. Sequenced: peripheral blood. The CDR3, as DNA: TGCAGTGCTAGTGCTGTTAACACTGAAGCTTTCTTT. Protein sequence: CSASAVNTEAFF.